This T cell receptor beta chain was captured by sequencing in a study of blood T cell repertoires in COVID-19. This table comes from immunoSEQ multiplex PCR, and its TCRdb copy is limited to in-frame clones, with some not included. The table includes some 210,000 clones, about nine tenths detected once. The V gene end was trimmed by 2 bases and the J gene end by 7 bases; junction bases not matched to a gene: 5. The germline V gene has CDR1 SNHLY and CDR2 FYNNEI. This CDR3 region has 14 residues. This chain joins TRBV2 and TRBJ1-2, with 9 bases lining up with TRBD1. The TCR originated in a man in his 60s who had recovered from COVID-19. Specimen: peripheral blood. The CDR3: CASSERDRVRGYTF. The DNA of the CDR3 is TGTGCCAGCAGTGAAAGGGACAGGGTTCGTGGCTACACCTTC.